This TCR beta chain originates from a study of cytomegalovirus exposure and HLA in healthy donors. In the study overall: A data release that came early held 75 million to 85 million unique TCRs from HLA-typed donors.

CDR3 length: 14 amino acids. CDR1 is SGHRS and CDR2 is YFSETQ in the germline V gene. V lost 2 bases and J 6 bases, leaving 14 bases between the germline ends. PCR amplification relied on 60 Vbeta primers (plus 13 Jbeta primers). The repertoire was sequenced with immunoSEQ multiplex PCR; TCRdb's copy has only in-frame clones and lacks some. The sample shows under 150,000 clones, around 85% of them seen only once. The receptor comes from a woman in her fifties or sixties in good health and CMV-seropositive. This chain links TRBV5-1 with TRBJ1-1; a possible D gene is TRBD1 (5 bases). The sequencing sample was made of PBMCs. The CDR3 DNA follows: TGCGCCAGCAGCTTCTCGGGGGGAGAGGCTGAAGCTTTCTTT. This sequence encodes CASSFSGGEAEAFF.